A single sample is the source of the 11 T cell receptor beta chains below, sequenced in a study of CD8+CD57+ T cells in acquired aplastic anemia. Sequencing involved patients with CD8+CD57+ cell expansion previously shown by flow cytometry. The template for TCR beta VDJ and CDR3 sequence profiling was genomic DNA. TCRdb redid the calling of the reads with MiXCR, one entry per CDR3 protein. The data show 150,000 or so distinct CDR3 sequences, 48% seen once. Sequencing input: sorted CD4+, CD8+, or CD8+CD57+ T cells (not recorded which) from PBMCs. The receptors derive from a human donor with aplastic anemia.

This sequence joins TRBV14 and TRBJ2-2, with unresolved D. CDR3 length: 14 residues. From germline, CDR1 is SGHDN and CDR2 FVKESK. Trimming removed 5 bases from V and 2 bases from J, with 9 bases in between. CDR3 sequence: CASSLTRNTGELFF. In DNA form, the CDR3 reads TGTGCCAGCAGCTTGACCCGTAACACCGGGGAGCTGTTTTTT.

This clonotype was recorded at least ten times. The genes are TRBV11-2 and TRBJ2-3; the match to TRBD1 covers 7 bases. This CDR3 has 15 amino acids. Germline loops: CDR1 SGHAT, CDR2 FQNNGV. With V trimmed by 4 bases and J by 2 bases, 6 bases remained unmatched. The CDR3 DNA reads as TGTGCCAGCAGCTCAGACAGGGCTGACACAGATACGCAGTATTTT. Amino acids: CASSSDRADTDTQYF.

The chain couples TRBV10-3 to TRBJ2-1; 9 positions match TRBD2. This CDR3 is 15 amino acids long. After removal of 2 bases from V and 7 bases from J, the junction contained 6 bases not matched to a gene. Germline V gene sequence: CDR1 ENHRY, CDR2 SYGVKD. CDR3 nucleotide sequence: TGTGCCATCAGTGAGGTGGTAGCGGGAGTGAATGAGCAGTTCTTC. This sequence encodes CAISEVVAGVNEQFF.

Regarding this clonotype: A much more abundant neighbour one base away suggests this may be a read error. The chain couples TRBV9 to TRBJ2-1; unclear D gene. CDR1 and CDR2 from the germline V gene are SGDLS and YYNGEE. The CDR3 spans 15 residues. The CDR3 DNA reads TGTGCCAGCAGCGTAGACTCTTTCGCTGGAAATGGGCAGTTCTTC. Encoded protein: CASSVDSFAGNGQFF.

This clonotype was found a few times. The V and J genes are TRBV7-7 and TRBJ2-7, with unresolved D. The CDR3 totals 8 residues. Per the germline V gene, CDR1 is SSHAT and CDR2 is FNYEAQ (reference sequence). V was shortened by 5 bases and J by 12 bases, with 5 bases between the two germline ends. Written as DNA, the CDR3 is TGTGCCAGCAGCCCCCGGTACGTC. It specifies CASSPRYV.

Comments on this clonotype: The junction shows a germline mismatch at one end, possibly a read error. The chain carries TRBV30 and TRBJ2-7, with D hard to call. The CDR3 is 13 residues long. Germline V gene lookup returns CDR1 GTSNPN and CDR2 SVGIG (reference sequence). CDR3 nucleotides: TGTGCCTGGAGTGGGGGTTCCTCCCACGAGCAGTACTTC. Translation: CAWSGGSSHEQYF.

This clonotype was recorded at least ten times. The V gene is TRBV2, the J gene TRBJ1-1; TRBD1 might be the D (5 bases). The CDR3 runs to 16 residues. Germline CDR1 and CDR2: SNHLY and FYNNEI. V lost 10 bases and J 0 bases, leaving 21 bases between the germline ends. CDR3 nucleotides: TGTGCCATCATCCCTGGGGCAGTCGGTATGAACACTGAAGCTTTCTTT. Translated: CAIIPGAVGMNTEAFF.

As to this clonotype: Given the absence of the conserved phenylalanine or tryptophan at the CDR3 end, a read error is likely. The CDR3 is CASSQDSRGQEKLFC. The CDR3 DNA reads as TGCGCCAGCAGCCAAGATAGCCGGGGGCAGGAAAAACTGTTTTGT. The rearrangement links TRBV4-3 to TRBJ1-4, with TRBD1 as a possible D gene (6 bases). The germline V gene encodes CDR1 LGHNA and CDR2 YSLEER. Trimming took off 0 bases at V and 8 bases at J, with 13 bases between the two ends. The CDR3 consists of 15 residues.

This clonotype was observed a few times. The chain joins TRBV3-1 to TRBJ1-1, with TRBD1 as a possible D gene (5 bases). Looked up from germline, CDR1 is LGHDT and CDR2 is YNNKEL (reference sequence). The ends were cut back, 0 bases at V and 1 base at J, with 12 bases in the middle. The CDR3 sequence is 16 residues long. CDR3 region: CASSQDLEGPNTEAFF. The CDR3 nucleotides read TGTGCCAGCAGCCAAGATCTTGAGGGACCGAACACTGAAGCTTTCTTT.

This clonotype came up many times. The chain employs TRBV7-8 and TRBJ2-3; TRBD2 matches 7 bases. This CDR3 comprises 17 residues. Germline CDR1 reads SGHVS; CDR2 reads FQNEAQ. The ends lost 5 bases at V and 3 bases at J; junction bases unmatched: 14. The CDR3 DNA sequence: TGTGCCAGCAGCCATCCCCGTGGCGGGAGCTGGACAGATACGCAGTATTTT. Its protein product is CASSHPRGGSWTDTQYF.

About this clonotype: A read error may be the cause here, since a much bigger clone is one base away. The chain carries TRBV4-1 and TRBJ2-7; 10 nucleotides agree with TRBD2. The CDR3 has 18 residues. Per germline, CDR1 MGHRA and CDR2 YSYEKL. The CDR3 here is CASSQGGASGSIAYGQYF. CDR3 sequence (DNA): TGCGCCAGCAGCCAAGGGGGGGCTAGCGGGAGCATCGCCTACGGGCAGTACTTC.